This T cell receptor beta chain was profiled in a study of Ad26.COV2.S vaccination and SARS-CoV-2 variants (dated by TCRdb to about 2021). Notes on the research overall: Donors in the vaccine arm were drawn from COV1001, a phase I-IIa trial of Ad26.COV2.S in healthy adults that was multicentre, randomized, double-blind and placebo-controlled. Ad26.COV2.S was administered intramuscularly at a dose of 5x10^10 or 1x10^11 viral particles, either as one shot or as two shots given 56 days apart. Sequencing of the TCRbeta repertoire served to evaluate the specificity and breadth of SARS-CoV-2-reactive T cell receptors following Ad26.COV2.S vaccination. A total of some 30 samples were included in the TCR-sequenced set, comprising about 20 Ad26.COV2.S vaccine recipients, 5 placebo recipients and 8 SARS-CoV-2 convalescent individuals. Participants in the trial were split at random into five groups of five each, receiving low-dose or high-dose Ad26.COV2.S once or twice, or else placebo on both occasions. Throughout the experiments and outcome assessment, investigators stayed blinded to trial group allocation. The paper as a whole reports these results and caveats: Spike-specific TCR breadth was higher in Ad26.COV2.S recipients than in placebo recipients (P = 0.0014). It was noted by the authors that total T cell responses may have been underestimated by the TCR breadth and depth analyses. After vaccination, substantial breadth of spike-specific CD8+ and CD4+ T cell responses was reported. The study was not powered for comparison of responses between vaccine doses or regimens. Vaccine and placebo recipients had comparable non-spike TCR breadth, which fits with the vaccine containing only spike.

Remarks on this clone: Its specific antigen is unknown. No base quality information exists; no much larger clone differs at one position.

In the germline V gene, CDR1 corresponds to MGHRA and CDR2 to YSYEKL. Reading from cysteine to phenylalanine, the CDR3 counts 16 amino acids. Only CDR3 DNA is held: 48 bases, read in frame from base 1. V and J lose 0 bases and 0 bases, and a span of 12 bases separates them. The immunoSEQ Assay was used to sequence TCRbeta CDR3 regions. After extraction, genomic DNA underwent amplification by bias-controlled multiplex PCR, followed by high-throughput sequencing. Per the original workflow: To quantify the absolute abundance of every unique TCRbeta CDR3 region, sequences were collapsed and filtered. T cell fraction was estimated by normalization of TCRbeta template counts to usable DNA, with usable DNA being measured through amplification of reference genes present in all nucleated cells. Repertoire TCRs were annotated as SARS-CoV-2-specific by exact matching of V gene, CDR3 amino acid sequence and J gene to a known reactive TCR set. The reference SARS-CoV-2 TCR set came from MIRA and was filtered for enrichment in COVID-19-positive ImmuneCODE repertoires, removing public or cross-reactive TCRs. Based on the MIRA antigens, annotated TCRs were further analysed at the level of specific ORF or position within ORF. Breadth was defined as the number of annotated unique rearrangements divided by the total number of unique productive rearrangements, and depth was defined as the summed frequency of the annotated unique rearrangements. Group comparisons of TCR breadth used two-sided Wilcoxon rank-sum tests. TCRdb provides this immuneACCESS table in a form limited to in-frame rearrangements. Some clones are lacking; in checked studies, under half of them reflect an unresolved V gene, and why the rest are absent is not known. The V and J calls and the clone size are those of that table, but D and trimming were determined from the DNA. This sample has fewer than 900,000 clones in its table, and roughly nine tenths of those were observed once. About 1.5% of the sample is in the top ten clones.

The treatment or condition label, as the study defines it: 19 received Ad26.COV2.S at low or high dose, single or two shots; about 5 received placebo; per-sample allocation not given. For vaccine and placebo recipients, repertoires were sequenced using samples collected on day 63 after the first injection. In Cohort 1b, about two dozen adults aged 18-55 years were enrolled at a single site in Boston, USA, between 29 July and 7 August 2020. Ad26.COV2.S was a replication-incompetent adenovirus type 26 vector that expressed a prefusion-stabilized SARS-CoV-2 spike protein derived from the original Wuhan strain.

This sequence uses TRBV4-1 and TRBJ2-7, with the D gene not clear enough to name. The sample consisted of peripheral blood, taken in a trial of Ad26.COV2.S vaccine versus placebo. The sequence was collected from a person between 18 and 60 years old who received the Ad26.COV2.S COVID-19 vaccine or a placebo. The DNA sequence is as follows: TGCGCCAGCAGCCAAGAAAAGGCAGGCGGCTCCTACGAGCAGTACTTC. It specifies CASSQEKAGGSYEQYF.